Listed below are T cell receptor beta chains from one sample, sequenced in a study of cytomegalovirus exposure and HLA in healthy donors. Libraries were prepared by immunoSEQ multiplex PCR; TCRdb keeps only in-frame clonotypes and omits some of them. Seen here are around 200,000 clones, 65% to 80% observed once, and the top ten hold more than 4.5%. Sequencing was carried out using PBMCs. These receptors originate from a man aged 25 to 40 in good health and CMV-seropositive. The conserved cysteine and the conserved F or W are not part of the CDR3 here. Clone size is given for some rows only: seen once, a few or many times, or a class if the clone is expanded.

CDR3 length: 14
clone size: -
V gene: TRBV4-2
CDR3 protein: ASSQRGGGATYEQY

CDR3 length: 9
clone size: -
V gene: TRBV27
CDR3 protein: ASSSGVEQY

CDR3 length: 9
clone size: few
V gene: TRBV20-1
CDR3 protein: TPGGLAEAF

CDR3 length: 12
clone size: -
V gene: TRBV7-9
CDR3 protein: ASSLSGTSYEQY

CDR3 length: 14
clone size: -
V gene: TRBV4-3
CDR3 protein: ASRPLAGDLTGELF

CDR3 length: 12
clone size: -
V gene: TRBV7-2
CDR3 protein: ASSFRQGSYEQY

CDR3 length: 11
clone size: -
V gene: TRBV18
CDR3 protein: ASSEGRGYEQY

CDR3 length: 13
clone size: -
V gene: TRBV27
CDR3 protein: ASTPTQQVHGELF

CDR3 length: 12
clone size: -
V gene: TRBV30
CDR3 protein: AWSGGRLNTEAF

CDR3 length: 13
clone size: -
V gene: TRBV7-9
CDR3 protein: ASSLRGTAIEKLF

CDR3 length: 10
clone size: -
V gene: TRBV6-5
CDR3 protein: ATRRGTDTQY

CDR3 length: 13
clone size: -
V gene: TRBV4-2
CDR3 protein: ASSQGGTRGNIQY

CDR3 length: 11
clone size: -
V gene: TRBV19
CDR3 protein: ASSRDFSGGYT

CDR3 length: 12
clone size: -
V gene: TRBV7-9
CDR3 protein: ASNSGTQGSPLH

CDR3 length: 11
clone size: once
V gene: TRBV19
CDR3 protein: ASSTVGGQPQH

CDR3 length: 10
clone size: -
V gene: TRBV28
CDR3 protein: ASSLYPYEQY

CDR3 length: 10
clone size: -
V gene: TRBV27
CDR3 protein: ASASGADTQY

CDR3 length: 13
clone size: -
V gene: TRBV7-8
CDR3 protein: ASRLRLAGGETQY

CDR3 length: 13
clone size: -
V gene: TRBV5-1
CDR3 protein: ASKWVGSRTDTQY

CDR3 length: 13
clone size: -
V gene: TRBV27
CDR3 protein: ASTLAGGRRDTQY

CDR3 length: 12
clone size: -
V gene: TRBV5-1
CDR3 protein: ASSSGQLNTEAF

CDR3 length: 11
clone size: few
V gene: TRBV14
CDR3 protein: ARTDTTNTEAF

CDR3 length: 12
clone size: -
V gene: TRBV7-2
CDR3 protein: ASSLGTGGRNQY

CDR3 length: 8
clone size: few
V gene: TRBV25-1
CDR3 protein: ASNSQPQH

CDR3 length: 12
clone size: -
V gene: TRBV5-5
CDR3 protein: ASSAGPVNTEAF

CDR3 length: 14
clone size: -
V gene: TRBV5-4
CDR3 protein: ASSLGGARGNQPQH

CDR3 length: 13
clone size: -
V gene: TRBV29-1
CDR3 protein: SVAQLAGGRDTQY

CDR3 length: 13
clone size: -
V gene: TRBV7-3
CDR3 protein: ASSVDSTGSYEQY

CDR3 length: 14
clone size: -
V gene: TRBV7-9
CDR3 protein: SSTLYSGTGVTEAF

CDR3 length: 12
clone size: -
V gene: TRBV30
CDR3 protein: ACRPGGGNTEAF

CDR3 length: 12
clone size: -
V gene: TRBV25-1
CDR3 protein: ASVWGQHQETQY

CDR3 length: 15
clone size: -
V gene: TRBV19
CDR3 protein: ASSMGRMSGGSYEQY

CDR3 length: 13
clone size: few
V gene: TRBV2
CDR3 protein: ASSLWETRDTEAF

CDR3 length: 14
clone size: -
V gene: TRBV10-3
CDR3 protein: AISESKGTAQETQY

CDR3 length: 11
clone size: once
V gene: TRBV30
CDR3 protein: AWSVRPSGEQY

CDR3 length: 11
clone size: -
V gene: TRBV15
CDR3 protein: ATSRGGYTEAF

CDR3 length: 13
clone size: once
V gene: TRBV18
CDR3 protein: ASSPPDREDYGYT

CDR3 length: 13
clone size: -
V gene: TRBV4-3
CDR3 protein: ASSHRQNTYTEAF

CDR3 length: 12
clone size: -
V gene: TRBV10-3
CDR3 protein: ATLGLAGSGEQF

CDR3 length: 12
clone size: -
V gene: TRBV10-3
CDR3 protein: AISPTGAYTEAF

CDR3 length: 11
clone size: -
V gene: TRBV11-2
CDR3 protein: ASREGGGETQY

CDR3 length: 12
clone size: -
V gene: TRBV28
CDR3 protein: ASRGHRPTDTQY

CDR3 length: 12
clone size: -
V gene: TRBV7-8
CDR3 protein: ASSLVGGNQPQH